The clone carrying this T cell receptor beta chain occurred a few times. Antigen: not known. A read error may explain this, as a much larger clone is one base away. The sequenced fragment ends 3 residues before the CDR3 boundary, so the rest is inferred from the germline J gene. Other nucleotide sequences from this sample produce the same CDR3. Data came from immunoSEQ multiplex PCR; TCRdb stores just in-frame clones and leaves some out. The sample holds roughly 28,000 clones, and no clone turns up only once. The source of the sample is a study of T cell clonality in common variable immunodeficiency. Findings and limits, study-wide: What drives increased CVID clonality needs T cell subpopulation sequencing.

Germline loops: CDR1 SGHNT, CDR2 YENEEA. Unmatched junction bases numbered 0, after V lost 0 bases and J lost 5 bases. The CDR3 has 13 residues. Caucasian heritage predominated among both patients and controls. The sequence derives from a person between 18 and 75 years old in good health. The sample comprised peripheral blood mononuclear cells. The gene calls are TRBV11-3 and TRBJ2-5, with 7 bases matching TRBD1. The CDR3 loop reads CASSLDRGETQYF. The part of the CDR3 DNA that was read is TGTGCCAGCAGCTTAGACAGGGGGGAGACC.